The 23 T cell receptor beta chains in this list originate from one sample, sequenced in a study of T cell changes during pregnancy in multiple sclerosis. Repertoires were generated with immunoSEQ multiplex PCR, while TCRdb's copy carries only in-frame clones and drops some. The sample records tens of thousands of clones, 70% to 90% being singletons. The sequencing here drew on CD8+ T cells from peripheral blood mononuclear cells, taken before pregnancy. The receptors were sampled from a female donor with multiple sclerosis, enrolled in a pregnancy study.

The rearrangement uses TRBV7-2 and TRBJ2-7; D gene ambiguous. The CDR3 extends over 15 amino acids. Germline assignment: CDR1 SGHTA and CDR2 FQGNSA. V was pared by 3 bases and J by 3 bases, with 15 bases between. CDR3 region: CASSFYSGANYEQYF. The CDR3 DNA reads as TGTGCCAGCAGCTTTTACTCGGGTGCCAACTACGAGCAGTACTTC.

The chain recombines TRBV5-1 with TRBJ2-1; TRBD2 matches 11 bases. Germline lookup yields CDR1 SGHRS and CDR2 YFSETQ. This CDR3 has 15 residues. After removal of 0 bases from V and 12 bases from J, the junction contained 8 bases not matched to a gene. The CDR3 loop is CASSLVLAGGSPQFF. CDR3 nucleotide sequence: TGCGCCAGCAGCTTGGTTCTAGCGGGAGGCAGCCCGCAGTTCTTC. Full variable domain (missing parts from reference TRBV5-1 and TRBJ2-1): KAGVTQTPRYLIKTRGQQVTLSCSPISGHRSVSWYQQTPGQGLQFLFEYFSETQRNKGNFPGRFSGRQFSNSRSEMNVSTLELGDSALYLCASSLVLAGGSPQFFGPGTRLTVL.

The chain uses TRBV10-3 and TRBJ2-7, with D perhaps matching TRBD2 (6 bases). Trimming cost V 6 bases and J 4 bases, with 19 bases left between them. Germline assignment: CDR1 ENHRY and CDR2 SYGVKD. The CDR3 contains 15 residues. The CDR3 here is CAIRKGAGWSYEQYF. As DNA, the CDR3 is TGTGCCATCAGGAAAGGGGCGGGATGGTCGTACGAGCAGTACTTC.

The chain employs TRBV27 and TRBJ2-3, with D possibly matching TRBD2 (6 bases). The CDR3 extends over 16 amino acids. V was cut by 0 bases and J by 3 bases, with 13 bases left in between. CDR1 is MNHEY and CDR2 is SMNVEV in the germline V gene (reference sequence). CDR3 bases: TGTGCCAGCAGTTTATCGGGGGGAATGGGTACAGATACGCAGTATTTT. It specifies CASSLSGGMGTDTQYF.

In its sample, this clone was seen once. V and J are TRBV27 and TRBJ2-7, with 9 bases matching TRBD2. With 5 bases clipped from V and 6 bases from J, the junction kept 8 bases outside the gene matches. The CDR3 is 14 amino acids. Germline-derived CDR1 and CDR2 are MNHEY and SMNVEV (reference sequence). The CDR3 loop reads CASSPIAGVTEQYF. CDR3 coding DNA: TGTGCCAGCAGTCCAATAGCGGGAGTAACCGAGCAGTACTTC.

The chain uses TRBV7-6 and TRBJ2-7; TRBD1 aligns across 8 bases. V trimming: 4 bases; J trimming: 4 bases; junction bases outside the gene matches: 12. The germline V gene encodes CDR1 SGHVS and CDR2 FNYEAQ. The CDR3 is made up of 16 amino acids. The CDR3 DNA sequence: TGTGCCAGCAGCTCCGATAGTGGACAGGGCGATTACGAGCAGTACTTC. Its protein product is CASSSDSGQGDYEQYF.

By proportion, this clone is medium-sized. The genes are TRBV10-2 and TRBJ2-7; 10 bases align to TRBD2. Germline V gives CDR1 WSHSY, CDR2 SAAADI. The CDR3 sequence is 13 residues long. The J segment lost 5 bases and the V segment lost 4 bases, leaving 2 bases of the junction unmatched. DNA of the CDR3: TGCGCCAGCAGTGCTCTAGCGGGAGACGAGCAGTACTTC. It is translated as CASSALAGDEQYF.

J is TRBJ2-7 and V is TRBV6-5; D gene uncertain. The CDR3 runs 14 residues. Trimming took 6 bases from V and 0 from J, leaving 12 bases between them. The V gene's germline CDR1 is MNHEY and CDR2 SVGAGI. The CDR3 sequence is CASSTVGFSYEQYF. DNA for the CDR3: TGTGCCAGCAGCACAGTCGGATTCTCCTACGAGCAGTACTTC.

V and J are TRBV5-4 and TRBJ1-1, with a tentative D call TRBD1 (6 bases). CDR1 and CDR2 (germline): SGHNT, YYREEE (reference sequence). V was shortened by 0 bases and J by 3 bases, with 15 bases between the two germline ends. The CDR3 runs 16 residues. CDR3 bases: TGTGCCAGCAGCTTGGTCACAGGGTCTTACTACACTGAAGCTTTCTTT. It encodes CASSLVTGSYYTEAFF.

By its share, this clone is medium-sized. The chain joins TRBV27 to TRBJ1-5, with 7 bases that match TRBD1. The germline CDR1 and CDR2 sequences are MNHEY and SMNVEV (reference sequence). The CDR3 is 15 residues long. J was trimmed by 2 bases and V by 6 bases; bases with no gene match: 7. CDR3 sequence (DNA): TGTGCCAGCAGCCAGACCACAGGGGGCAATCAGCCCCAGCATTTT. Amino acid sequence: CASSQTTGGNQPQHF.

V usage is TRBV2 and J usage is TRBJ2-5; no firm D call. Trimming left V 7 bases short and J 1 base short, with 10 bases between. This CDR3 has 13 amino acids. The V gene's germline CDR1 is SNHLY and CDR2 FYNNEI. For the CDR3, the DNA is TGTGCCAGCACAGCGCTCTTCCAAGAGACCCAGTACTTC. It specifies CASTALFQETQYF.

The chain combines TRBV4-1 with TRBJ2-7; TRBD2 aligns across 8 bases. Germline values: CDR1 MGHRA, CDR2 YSYEKL. Losses at the gene ends were 0 bases for V and 4 bases for J; bases not matched to a gene: 11. The CDR3 sequence is 17 residues long. The CDR3 protein is CASSQDFAAGGRYEQYF. The CDR3 DNA reads as TGCGCCAGCAGCCAAGACTTTGCTGCGGGAGGTAGGTACGAGCAGTACTTC.

The rearrangement uses TRBV14 and TRBJ2-1; 10 nucleotides align to TRBD2. The length of the CDR3 is 18 residues. Germline CDR1 SGHDN, CDR2 FVKESK. The V and J ends lost 0 bases and 5 bases, in that order; junction bases with no gene match: 10. CDR3 protein: CASSQEPQWTSGNNEQFF. In nucleotides, the CDR3 is TGTGCCAGCAGCCAAGAGCCTCAATGGACTAGCGGAAACAATGAGCAGTTCTTC.

This clone has only one observation. CDR3 in DNA: TGTGCCAGCAGCTTGGGGTCGCTTGAGTTTGCCTACGAGCAGTACTTC. The encoded protein is CASSLGSLEFAYEQYF. The rearrangement links TRBV5-4 to TRBJ2-7, with unresolved D. This CDR3 is 16 amino acids long. Germline V CDR1 and CDR2: SGHNT, YYREEE (reference sequence). V was cut by 0 bases and J by 2 bases, with 15 bases left in between.

The chain carries TRBV27 and TRBJ1-2; D uncertain. Germline V gene lookup returns CDR1 MNHEY and CDR2 SMNVEV (reference sequence). The CDR3 length is 13 residues. V was cut by 4 bases and J by 4 bases, with 10 bases left in between. The CDR3 here is CASSYKQSYGYTF. The CDR3 DNA reads TGTGCCAGCAGTTACAAACAGAGCTATGGCTACACCTTC.

The J gene is TRBJ2-7, the V gene TRBV11-2; the D is unclear. V was clipped by 2 bases and J by 2 bases, with 7 bases between them. The CDR3 loop spans 13 amino acids. CDR1 and CDR2 from the germline V gene are SGHAT and FQNNGV. In DNA form, the CDR3 reads TGTGCCAGCAGCTTAAACCCTACCTACGAGCAGTACTTC. This gives the protein CASSLNPTYEQYF.

This chain uses TRBV6-4 with TRBJ2-1; 7 bases are a match to TRBD2. The trim removed 3 bases at V and 8 bases at J, leaving 7 bases unmatched. The CDR3 has 14 amino acids. Germline V gives CDR1 MRHNA, CDR2 SNTAGT. CDR3 loop: CASSDAGEADEQFF. The CDR3 DNA reads TGTGCCAGCAGTGATGCGGGAGAGGCTGATGAGCAGTTCTTC.

This chain uses TRBV5-1 with TRBJ2-3, with 8 bases identical to TRBD1. Germline trimming cut 0 bases from V and 2 bases from J; bases unmatched to any gene: 5. The CDR3 totals 16 residues. Germline values: CDR1 SGHRS, CDR2 YFSETQ. In nucleotides, the CDR3 is TGCGCCAGCAGCTTGGCCTGGACAGGGCCCACAGATACGCAGTATTTT. Protein sequence: CASSLAWTGPTDTQYF.

The chain employs TRBV19 and TRBJ2-7; 7 bases match TRBD2. Germline-derived CDR1 and CDR2 are LNHDA and SQIVND (reference sequence). With V trimmed by 3 bases and J by 5 bases, 7 bases remained unmatched. This CDR3 has 14 residues. In nucleotides, the CDR3 is TGTGCCAGTAGTATTAAGCGGGGAACTAACGAGCAGTACTTC. Protein: CASSIKRGTNEQYF.

This chain connects TRBV4-1 to TRBJ2-7; TRBD2 agrees at 13 bases. V lost 1 base and J lost 2; bases outside the gene matches: 2. Germline values: CDR1 MGHRA, CDR2 YSYEKL. CDR3 length: 16 residues. The CDR3 reads CASSQGLAGGAYEQYF. In DNA, the CDR3 is TGCGCCAGCAGCCAAGGACTAGCGGGAGGAGCCTACGAGCAGTACTTC.

The V gene is TRBV28, the J gene TRBJ2-7; 11 bases agree with TRBD2. In germline, CDR1 is MDHEN, CDR2 SYDVKM. After removal of 1 base from V and 4 bases from J, the junction contained 3 bases not matched to a gene. The CDR3 extends over 15 amino acids. CDR3 DNA: TGTGCCAGCAGTTTATTCCCTAGCGGGAGGTACGAGCAGTACTTC. It translates to CASSLFPSGRYEQYF.

The rearrangement links TRBV28 to TRBJ1-2; 7 positions agree with TRBD1. The CDR3 extends over 14 amino acids. Looked up from germline, CDR1 is MDHEN and CDR2 is SYDVKM. The V and J ends lost 9 bases and 8 bases, in that order; junction bases with no gene match: 15. The CDR3 region is CASLGQDGWGGYTF. CDR3 coding DNA: TGTGCCAGTCTCGGACAGGACGGTTGGGGAGGCTACACCTTC.

The chain joins TRBV19 to TRBJ2-1; D call uncertain. V was clipped by 5 bases and J by 0 bases, with 11 bases between them. The CDR3 is 15 amino acids. Germline CDR1 is LNHDA and CDR2 is SQIVND (reference sequence). This CDR3 is CASSVDTSSYNEQFF. As DNA, the CDR3 is TGTGCCAGTAGTGTCGACACGAGCTCCTACAATGAGCAGTTCTTC. Looking up the rest from reference TRBV19 and TRBJ2-1 gives the full variable domain: DGGITQSPKYLFRKEGQNVTLSCEQNLNHDAMYWYRQDPGQGLRLIYYSQIVNDFQKGDIAEGYSVSREKKESFPLTVTSAQKNPTAFYLCASSVDTSSYNEQFFGPGTRLTVL.